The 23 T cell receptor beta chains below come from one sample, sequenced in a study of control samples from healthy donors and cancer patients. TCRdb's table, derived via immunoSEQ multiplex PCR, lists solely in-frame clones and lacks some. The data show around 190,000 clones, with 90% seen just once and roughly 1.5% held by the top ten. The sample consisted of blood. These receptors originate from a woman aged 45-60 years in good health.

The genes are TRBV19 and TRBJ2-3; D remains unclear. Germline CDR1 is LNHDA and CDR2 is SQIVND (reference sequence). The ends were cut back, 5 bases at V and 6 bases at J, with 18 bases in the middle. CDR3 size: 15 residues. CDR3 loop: CASSPFLESRDTQYF. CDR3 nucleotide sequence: TGTGCCAGTAGTCCGTTTCTAGAAAGTCGCGATACGCAGTATTTT.

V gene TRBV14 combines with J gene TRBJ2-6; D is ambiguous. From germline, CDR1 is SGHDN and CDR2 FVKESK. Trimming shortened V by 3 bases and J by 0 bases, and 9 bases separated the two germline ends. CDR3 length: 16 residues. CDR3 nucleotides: TGTGCCAGCAGCCAGGCGAGACACTCTGGGGCCAACGTCCTGACTTTC. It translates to CASSQARHSGANVLTF. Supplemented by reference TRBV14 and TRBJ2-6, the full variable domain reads EAGVTQFPSHSVIEKGQTVTLRCDPISGHDNLYWYRRVMGKEIKFLLHFVKESKQDESGMPNNRFLAERTGGTYSTLKVQPAELEDSGVYFCASSQARHSGANVLTFGAGSRLTVL.

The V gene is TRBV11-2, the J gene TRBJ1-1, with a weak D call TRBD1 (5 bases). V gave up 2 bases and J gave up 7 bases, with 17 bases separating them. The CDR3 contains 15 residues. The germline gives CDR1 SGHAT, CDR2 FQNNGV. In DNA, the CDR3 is TGTGCCAGCAGCTTAAAGCGCGTGGGGCCGTTTGAAGCTTTCTTT. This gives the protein CASSLKRVGPFEAFF.

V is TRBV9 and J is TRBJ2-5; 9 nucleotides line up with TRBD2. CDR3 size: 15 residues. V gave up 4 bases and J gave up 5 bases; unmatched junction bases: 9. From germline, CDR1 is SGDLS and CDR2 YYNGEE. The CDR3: CASSLRGGGRETQYF. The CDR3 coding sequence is TGTGCCAGCAGCCTCCGCGGGGGGGGCCGCGAGACCCAGTACTTC. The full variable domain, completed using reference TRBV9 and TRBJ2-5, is DSGVTQTPKHLITATGQRVTLRCSPRSGDLSVYWYQQSLDQGLQFLIQYYNGEERAKGNILERFSAQQFPDLHSELNLSSLELGDSALYFCASSLRGGGRETQYFGPGTRLLVL.

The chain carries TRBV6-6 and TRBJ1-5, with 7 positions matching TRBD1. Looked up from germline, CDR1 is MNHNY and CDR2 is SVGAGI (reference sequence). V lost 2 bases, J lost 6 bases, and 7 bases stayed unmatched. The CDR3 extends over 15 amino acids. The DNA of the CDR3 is TGTGCCAGCAGTTACCCCCAGACAGGGAGTCAGCCCCAGCATTTT. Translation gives CASSYPQTGSQPQHF.

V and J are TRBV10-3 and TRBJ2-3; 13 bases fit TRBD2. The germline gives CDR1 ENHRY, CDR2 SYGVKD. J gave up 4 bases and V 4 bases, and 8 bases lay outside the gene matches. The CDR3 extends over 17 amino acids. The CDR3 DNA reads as TGTGCCATCAGTGTGGGGACTAGCGGGGCCTTACCAGATACGCAGTATTTT. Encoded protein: CAISVGTSGALPDTQYF.

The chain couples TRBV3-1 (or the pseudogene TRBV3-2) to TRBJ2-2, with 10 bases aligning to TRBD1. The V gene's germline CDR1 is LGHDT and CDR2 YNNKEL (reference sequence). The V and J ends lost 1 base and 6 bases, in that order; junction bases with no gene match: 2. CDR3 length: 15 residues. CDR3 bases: TGTGCCAGCAGCCAAGGGACAGGGGGGCCCGGGGAGCTGTTTTTT. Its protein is CASSQGTGGPGELFF.

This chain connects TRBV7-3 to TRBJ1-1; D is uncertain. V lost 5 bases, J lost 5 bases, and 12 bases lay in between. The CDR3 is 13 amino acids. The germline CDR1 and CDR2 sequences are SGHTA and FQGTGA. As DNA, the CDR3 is TGTGCCAGCAGCAGGGAAGGAAATACTGAAGCTTTCTTT. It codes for CASSREGNTEAFF.

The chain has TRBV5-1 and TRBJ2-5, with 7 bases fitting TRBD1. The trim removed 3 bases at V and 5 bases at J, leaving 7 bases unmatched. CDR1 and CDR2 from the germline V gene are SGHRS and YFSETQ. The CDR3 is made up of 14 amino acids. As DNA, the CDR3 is TGCGCCAGCAGCTGGGGGACAGCGGAGGAGACCCAGTACTTC. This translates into CASSWGTAEETQYF.

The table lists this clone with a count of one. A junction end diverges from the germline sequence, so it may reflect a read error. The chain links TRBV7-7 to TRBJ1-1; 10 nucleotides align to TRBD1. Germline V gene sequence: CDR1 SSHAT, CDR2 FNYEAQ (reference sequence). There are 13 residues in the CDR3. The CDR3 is CASSLTGGSEAFF. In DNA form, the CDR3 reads TGTGCTAGCAGCTTGACAGGGGGCAGTGAAGCTTTCTTT. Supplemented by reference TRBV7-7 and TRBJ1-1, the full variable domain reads GAGVSQSPRYKVTKRGQDVTLRCDPISSHATLYWYQQALGQGPEFLTYFNYEAQPDKSGLPSDRFSAERPEGSISTLTIQRTEQRDSAMYRCASSLTGGSEAFFGQGTRLTVV.

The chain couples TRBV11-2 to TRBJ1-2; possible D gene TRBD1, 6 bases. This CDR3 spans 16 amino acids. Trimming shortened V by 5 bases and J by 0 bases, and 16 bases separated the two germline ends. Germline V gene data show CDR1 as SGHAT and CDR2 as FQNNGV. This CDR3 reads CASSPTPGAANYGYTF. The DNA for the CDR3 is TGTGCCAGCAGCCCCACCCCGGGGGCGGCTAACTATGGCTACACCTTC.

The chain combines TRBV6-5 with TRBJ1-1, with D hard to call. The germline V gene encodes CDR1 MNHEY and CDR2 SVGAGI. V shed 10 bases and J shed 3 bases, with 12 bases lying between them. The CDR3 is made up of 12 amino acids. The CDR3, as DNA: TGTGCCACCAAACGTGGGGACACTGAAGCTTTCTTT. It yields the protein CATKRGDTEAFF.

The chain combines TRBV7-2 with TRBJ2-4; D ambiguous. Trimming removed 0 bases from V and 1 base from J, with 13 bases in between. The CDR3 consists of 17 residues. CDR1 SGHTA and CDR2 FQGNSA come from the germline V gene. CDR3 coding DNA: TGTGCCAGCAGCTTAGCGGCAGTAGGGATGGCCAAAAACATTCAGTACTTC. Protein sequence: CASSLAAVGMAKNIQYF. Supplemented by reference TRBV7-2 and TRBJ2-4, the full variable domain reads GAGVSQSPSNKVTEKGKDVELRCDPISGHTALYWYRQSLGQGLEFLIYFQGNSAPDKSGLPSDRFSAERTGGSVSTLTIQRTQQEDSAVYLCASSLAAVGMAKNIQYFGAGTRLSVL.

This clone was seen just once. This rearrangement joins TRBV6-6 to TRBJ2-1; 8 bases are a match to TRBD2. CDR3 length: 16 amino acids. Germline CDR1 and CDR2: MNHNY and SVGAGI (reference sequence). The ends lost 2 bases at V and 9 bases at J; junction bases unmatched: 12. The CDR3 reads CASSYPTSDGSSEQFF. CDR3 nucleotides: TGTGCCAGCAGTTACCCGACTAGCGACGGGTCGAGTGAGCAGTTCTTC.

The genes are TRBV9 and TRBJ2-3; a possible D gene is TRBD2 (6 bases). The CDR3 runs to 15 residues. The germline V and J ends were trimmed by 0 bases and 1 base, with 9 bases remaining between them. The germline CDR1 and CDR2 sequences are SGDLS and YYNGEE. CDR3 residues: CASSVEGTGTDTQYF. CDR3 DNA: TGTGCCAGCAGCGTAGAAGGGACTGGCACAGATACGCAGTATTTT. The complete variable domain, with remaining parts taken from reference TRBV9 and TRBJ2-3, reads DSGVTQTPKHLITATGQRVTLRCSPRSGDLSVYWYQQSLDQGLQFLIQYYNGEERAKGNILERFSAQQFPDLHSELNLSSLELGDSALYFCASSVEGTGTDTQYFGPGTRLTVL.

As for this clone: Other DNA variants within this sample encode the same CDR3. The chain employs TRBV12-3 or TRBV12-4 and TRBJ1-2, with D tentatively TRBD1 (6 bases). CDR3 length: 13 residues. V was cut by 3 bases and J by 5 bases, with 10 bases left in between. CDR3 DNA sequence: TGTGCCAGCAGTTTGCGAGGGGGGTATGGCTACACCTTC. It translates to CASSLRGGYGYTF.

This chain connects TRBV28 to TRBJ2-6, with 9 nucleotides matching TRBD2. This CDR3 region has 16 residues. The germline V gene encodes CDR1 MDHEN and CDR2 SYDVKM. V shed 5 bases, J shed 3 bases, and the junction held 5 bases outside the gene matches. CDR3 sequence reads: CASSPGTSFGANVLTF. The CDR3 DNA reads TGTGCCAGCAGTCCGGGGACTAGCTTTGGGGCCAACGTCCTGACTTTC.

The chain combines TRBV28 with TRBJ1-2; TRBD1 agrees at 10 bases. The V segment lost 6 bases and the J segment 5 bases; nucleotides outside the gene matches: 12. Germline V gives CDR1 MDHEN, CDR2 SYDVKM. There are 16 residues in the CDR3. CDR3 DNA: TGTGCCAGCAGCACCATCGGGACAGGGGTTATTTATGGCTACACCTTC. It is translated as CASSTIGTGVIYGYTF.

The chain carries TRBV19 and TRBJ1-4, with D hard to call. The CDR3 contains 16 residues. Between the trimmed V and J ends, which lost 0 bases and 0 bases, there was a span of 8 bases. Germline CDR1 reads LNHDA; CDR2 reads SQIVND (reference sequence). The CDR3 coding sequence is TGTGCCAGTAGTATAGATAACGGAGCAACTAATGAAAAACTGTTTTTT. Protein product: CASSIDNGATNEKLFF.

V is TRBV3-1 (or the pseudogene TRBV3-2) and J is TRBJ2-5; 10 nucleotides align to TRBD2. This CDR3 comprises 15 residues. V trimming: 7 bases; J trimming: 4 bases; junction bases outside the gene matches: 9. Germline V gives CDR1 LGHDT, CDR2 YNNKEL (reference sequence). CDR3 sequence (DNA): TGTGCCAGCACCCTACTAGCGGGAAGGGGAGAGACCCAGTACTTC. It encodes CASTLLAGRGETQYF.

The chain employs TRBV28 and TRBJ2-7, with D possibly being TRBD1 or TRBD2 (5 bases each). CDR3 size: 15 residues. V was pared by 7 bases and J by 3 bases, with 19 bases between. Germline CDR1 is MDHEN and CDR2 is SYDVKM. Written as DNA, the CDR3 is TGTGCCAGCACCCAAGCGTCGGGGCAGATCTACGAGCAGTACTTC. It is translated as CASTQASGQIYEQYF.

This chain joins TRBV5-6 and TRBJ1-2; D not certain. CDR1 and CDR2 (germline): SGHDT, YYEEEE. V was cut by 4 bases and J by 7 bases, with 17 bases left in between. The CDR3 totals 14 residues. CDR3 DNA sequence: TGTGCCAGCAGCGTTCCGGGAAGAATGCGTGGCTACACCTTC. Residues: CASSVPGRMRGYTF.

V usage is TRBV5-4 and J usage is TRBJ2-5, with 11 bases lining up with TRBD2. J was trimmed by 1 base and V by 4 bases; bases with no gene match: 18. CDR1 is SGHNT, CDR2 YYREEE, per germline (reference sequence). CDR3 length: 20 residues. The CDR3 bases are TGTGCCAGCAGCGGTCGTGTTAGCGGGGGGGCGCTGGATAGCCAAGAGACCCAGTACTTC. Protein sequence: CASSGRVSGGALDSQETQYF.